Presented here are 32 T cell receptor beta chains from one specimen sequenced in a study of blood T cell repertoires in COVID-19. Some clones are missing from TCRdb's copy, which holds only in-frame ones; the method was immunoSEQ multiplex PCR. The sample yields under 400,000 clones, more than 70% seen once. Sequenced material: PBMCs or T cells enriched from blood (not recorded which). These receptor sequences come from a man aged 35 to 55 in a cohort exposed to, infected with or recovered from COVID-19 (not recorded which).

This chain uses TRBV30 with TRBJ2-3; D remains ambiguous. V was cut by 4 bases and J by 4 bases, with 6 bases left in between. The CDR3 is 11 amino acids. Germline V gene data show CDR1 as GTSNPN and CDR2 as SVGIG (reference sequence). The CDR3 protein is CAWTLSDTQYF. CDR3 nucleotides: TGTGCCTGGACCCTCTCAGATACGCAGTATTTT.

V and J are TRBV5-1 and TRBJ1-4; 8 nucleotides align to TRBD1. CDR3 length equals 15 residues. CDR1 and CDR2 (germline): SGHRS, YFSETQ. The trim removed 4 bases at V and 5 bases at J, leaving 7 bases unmatched. CDR3 sequence reads: CASSVGQGRNEKLFF. CDR3 bases: TGCGCCAGCAGCGTAGGACAGGGCCGCAATGAAAAACTGTTTTTT.

Of note for this clone: The same CDR3 also results from other DNA sequences found in this sample. The rearrangement uses TRBV18 and TRBJ2-1; TRBD2 agrees at 8 bases. Germline V gene sequence: CDR1 KGHSH, CDR2 LQKENI. The V gene end was trimmed by 2 bases and the J gene end by 5 bases; junction bases not matched to a gene: 2. CDR3 size: 14 residues. The CDR3 sequence: CASSPTSGNNEQFF. The CDR3 DNA reads as TGTGCCAGCTCACCAACTAGCGGAAACAATGAGCAGTTCTTC.

This chain connects TRBV30 to TRBJ1-3; maybe TRBD1 (5 bases). V lost 3 bases, J lost 5 bases, and 8 bases lay in between. The CDR3 runs to 12 residues. Germline loops: CDR1 GTSNPN, CDR2 SVGIG (reference sequence). CDR3: CAWRTARNTIYF. The CDR3 region has the DNA TGTGCCTGGAGGACAGCGAGAAACACCATATATTTT.

CDR3 region: CASSQRLAGEETGEQFF. The CDR3 nucleotides are TGTGCCAGCAGCCAAAGACTAGCGGGAGAAGAGACCGGTGAGCAGTTCTTC. The chain is built from TRBV13 and TRBJ2-1; 12 nucleotides agree with TRBD2. The trim removed 5 bases at V and 9 bases at J, leaving 14 bases unmatched. CDR3 length: 17 amino acids. Germline V gives CDR1 PRHDT, CDR2 FYEKMQ (reference sequence). Combining the CDR3 with reference TRBV13 and TRBJ2-1 gives the whole variable domain AAGVIQSPRHLIKEKRETATLKCYPIPRHDTVYWYQQGPGQDPQFLISFYEKMQSDKGSIPDRFSAQQFSDYHSELNMSSLELGDSALYFCASSQRLAGEETGEQFFGPGTRLTVL.

The chain links TRBV27 to TRBJ2-3; 9 bases map to TRBD2. This CDR3 is 15 amino acids long. Germline CDR1 is MNHEY and CDR2 is SMNVEV (reference sequence). V gave up 3 bases and J gave up 2 bases; unmatched junction bases: 3. The CDR3 bases are TGTGCCAGCAGTTTGGCTAGCGGGACCACAGATACGCAGTATTTT. Its protein is CASSLASGTTDTQYF.

The chain combines TRBV18 with TRBJ1-6, with a tentative D call TRBD1 (5 bases). V lost 4 bases, J lost 7 bases, and 14 bases lay in between. CDR3 length: 15 residues. The germline V gene encodes CDR1 KGHSH and CDR2 LQKENI. The CDR3 DNA sequence: TGTGCCAGCTCACGAAATACAGGTCCGAATTCACCCCTCCACTTT. Protein product: CASSRNTGPNSPLHF.

The J gene is TRBJ1-1, the V gene TRBV2; D gene unclear. The V end was cut by 4 bases, the J end by 1 base, with 10 bases between. The CDR3 is 14 amino acids. The germline V gene has CDR1 SNHLY and CDR2 FYNNEI. The CDR3, as DNA: TGTGCCAGCAGTGTGGCGAGGTGGAACACTGAAGCTTTCTTT. Translation: CASSVARWNTEAFF. The full variable domain, with the rest looked up from reference TRBV2 and TRBJ1-1, is EPEVTQTPSHQVTQMGQEVILRCVPISNHLYFYWYRQILGQKVEFLVSFYNNEISEKSEIFDDQFSVERPDGSNFTLKIRSTKLEDSAMYFCASSVARWNTEAFFGQGTRLTVV.

A few counts support this clone. The gene calls are TRBV19 and TRBJ2-3; unclear D gene. The CDR3 is 17 amino acids. CDR1 and CDR2 from the germline V gene are LNHDA and SQIVND (reference sequence). The V and J ends lost 5 bases and 2 bases respectively, with 20 bases between them. The CDR3 is CASSSPRIGANTDTQYF. The CDR3 DNA reads TGTGCCAGTAGTTCCCCACGGATAGGAGCGAACACAGATACGCAGTATTTT.

The V gene is TRBV7-9, the J gene TRBJ2-7; the match to TRBD1 covers 8 bases. The V gene end was trimmed by 1 base and the J gene end by 0 bases; junction bases not matched to a gene: 11. The length of the CDR3 is 18 residues. The germline V gene encodes CDR1 SEHNR and CDR2 FQNEAQ (reference sequence). This chain's CDR3 is CASSLGAGGALISYEQYF. CDR3 DNA: TGTGCCAGCAGCTTAGGGGCAGGGGGCGCACTAATCTCCTACGAGCAGTACTTC.

J is TRBJ1-6 and V is TRBV19, with 9 bases identical to TRBD1. The germline V gene has CDR1 LNHDA and CDR2 SQIVND (reference sequence). The CDR3 sequence is 15 residues long. J was trimmed by 7 bases and V by 9 bases; bases with no gene match: 10. In DNA, the CDR3 is TGTGCCAGCAACTATTACAGGGGGCGGAATTCACCCCTCCACTTT. Its translation is CASNYYRGRNSPLHF. Combining the CDR3 with reference TRBV19 and TRBJ1-6 gives the whole variable domain DGGITQSPKYLFRKEGQNVTLSCEQNLNHDAMYWYRQDPGQGLRLIYYSQIVNDFQKGDIAEGYSVSREKKESFPLTVTSAQKNPTAFYLCASNYYRGRNSPLHFGNGTRLTVT.

The chain has TRBV27 and TRBJ2-5; no clear D gene. Between the trimmed V and J ends, which lost 6 bases and 2 bases, there was a span of 10 bases. The CDR3 length is 13 residues. Germline CDR1 is MNHEY and CDR2 is SMNVEV (reference sequence). The CDR3 loop is CASRDEDQETQYF. The CDR3 DNA is TGTGCCAGCAGAGACGAGGATCAAGAGACCCAGTACTTC.

This clone occurred once. V is TRBV5-1 and J is TRBJ2-3, with 7 bases aligning to TRBD2. Per germline, CDR1 SGHRS and CDR2 YFSETQ. The CDR3 runs 17 residues. The V and J ends lost 0 bases and 5 bases, in that order; junction bases with no gene match: 12. The chain's CDR3 is CASSLALSGRGEDTQYF. CDR3 sequence (DNA): TGCGCCAGCAGCTTGGCTTTGTCGGGACGGGGGGAAGATACGCAGTATTTT.

J is TRBJ2-1 and V is TRBV3-1 (or the pseudogene TRBV3-2), with D maybe TRBD2 (5 bases). This CDR3 region has 16 residues. V was cut by 3 bases and J by 4 bases, with 16 bases left in between. Germline CDR1 and CDR2: LGHDT and YNNKEL (reference sequence). CDR3 sequence (DNA): TGTGCCAGCAGCCACTCGACTACCAGTGGTTACAATGAGCAGTTCTTC. Translated, it gives CASSHSTTSGYNEQFF.

This chain links TRBV3-1 (or the pseudogene TRBV3-2) with TRBJ2-7; TRBD2 matches 9 bases. Germline V gene sequence: CDR1 LGHDT, CDR2 YNNKEL (reference sequence). CDR3 length: 15 residues. V dropped 3 bases and J dropped 4; count of bases not matched to a gene: 7. The CDR3 spells CASSQGSGRLYEQYF. The CDR3 DNA reads as TGTGCCAGCAGCCAGGGTAGCGGGAGACTTTACGAGCAGTACTTC.

V is TRBV5-1 and J is TRBJ1-5; D is possibly TRBD1 (5 bases). From germline, CDR1 is SGHRS and CDR2 YFSETQ. The CDR3 covers 15 residues. V was trimmed by 0 bases and J by 0 bases, leaving 7 bases between them. CDR3 sequence: CASSLGTSSNQPQHF. The DNA of the CDR3 is TGCGCCAGCAGCTTGGGGACATCTAGCAATCAGCCCCAGCATTTT.

The rearrangement links TRBV28 to TRBJ2-3; TRBD2 matches 7 bases. CDR3 length: 14 amino acids. Unmatched junction bases numbered 8, after V lost 7 bases and J lost 4 bases. The V gene's germline CDR1 is MDHEN and CDR2 SYDVKM. The DNA of the CDR3 is TGTGCCAGCAAGGGCGGGGGAGGCGCAGATACGCAGTATTTT. This sequence encodes CASKGGGGADTQYF.

The chain has TRBV28 and TRBJ1-2, with 8 bases fitting TRBD1. The ends lost 7 bases at V and 8 bases at J; junction bases unmatched: 9. CDR1 and CDR2 (germline): MDHEN, SYDVKM. CDR3 length equals 13 residues. The CDR3 nucleotides read TGTGCCAGCAATATCGGACAGGGTTACGGCTACACCTTC. It encodes CASNIGQGYGYTF.

In DNA form, the CDR3 reads TGTGCCAGCAGCCTCGCCACCTGGGCCTATGGCTACACCTTC. Residues: CASSLATWAYGYTF. The rearrangement uses TRBV16 and TRBJ1-2; D not resolved. V lost 4 bases and J 4 bases, leaving 13 bases between the germline ends. CDR3 size: 14 residues. Germline V lookup: CDR1 KGHSY, CDR2 FQNENV.

V and J are TRBV7-3 and TRBJ2-7; tentatively, D is TRBD1 (7 bases). This CDR3 has 13 amino acids. The germline CDR1 and CDR2 sequences are SGHTA and FQGTGA. The ends were cut back, 3 bases at V and 3 bases at J, with 9 bases in the middle. This CDR3 is CASSFQGGYEQYF. CDR3 in DNA: TGTGCCAGCAGCTTCCAGGGGGGCTACGAGCAGTACTTC.

This chain uses TRBV30 with TRBJ2-7; 7 bases are a match to TRBD1. Germline CDR1 and CDR2: GTSNPN and SVGIG (reference sequence). This CDR3 contains 13 residues. V lost 3 bases and J lost 6; bases outside the gene matches: 8. This chain's CDR3 is CAWRPDRVAEQYF. The CDR3 DNA follows: TGTGCCTGGAGACCAGACAGGGTGGCCGAGCAGTACTTC.

The chain couples TRBV7-6 to TRBJ2-5; tentatively, D is TRBD1 (5 bases). V was clipped by 5 bases and J by 4 bases, with 20 bases between them. There are 16 residues in the CDR3. Germline V gives CDR1 SGHVS, CDR2 FNYEAQ. The CDR3 DNA reads as TGTGCCAGCAGCCACACGACCCCAGGGATGGGAGAGACCCAGTACTTC. Translation gives CASSHTTPGMGETQYF.

The rearrangement links TRBV18 to TRBJ2-7; the match to TRBD2 covers 10 bases. The V segment lost 3 bases and the J segment 5 bases; nucleotides outside the gene matches: 7. CDR1 and CDR2 from the germline V gene are KGHSH and LQKENI. This CDR3 is 15 amino acids long. CDR3 residues: CASSPPSGSLNEQYF. CDR3 DNA: TGTGCCAGCTCACCTCCTAGCGGGAGCCTAAACGAGCAGTACTTC.

The V and J genes are TRBV30 and TRBJ1-1; D possibly corresponds to TRBD1 (5 bases). Germline lookup yields CDR1 GTSNPN and CDR2 SVGIG (reference sequence). V gave up 5 bases and J gave up 1 base, with 14 bases separating them. This CDR3 is 14 amino acids long. CDR3 bases: TGTGCCTGGCAGGGATCCCCTACGAACACTGAAGCTTTCTTT. The encoded protein is CAWQGSPTNTEAFF.

The chain links TRBV30 to TRBJ2-7, with 13 bases fitting TRBD2. CDR3 length: 17 amino acids. The junction had 9 bases not matched to a gene; V was cut back by 4 bases and J by 0 bases. Germline CDR1 and CDR2: GTSNPN and SVGIG (reference sequence). The CDR3 DNA sequence: TGTGCCTGGACCCCGGGACTAGCGGGACAATTCTCCTACGAGCAGTACTTC. Protein product: CAWTPGLAGQFSYEQYF.

CDR3 protein: CAWSVGAGPYSNQPQHF. In DNA, the CDR3 is TGTGCCTGGAGTGTTGGGGCAGGACCCTATAGCAATCAGCCCCAGCATTTT. The chain carries TRBV30 and TRBJ1-5; TRBD1 is a possible D gene (5 bases). The CDR3 loop spans 17 amino acids. The germline V and J ends were trimmed by 0 bases and 0 bases, with 15 bases remaining between them. The germline V gene has CDR1 GTSNPN and CDR2 SVGIG (reference sequence). The variable domain in full, completed from reference TRBV30 and TRBJ1-5, reads SQTIHQWPATLVQPVGSPLSLECTVEGTSNPNLYWYRQAAGRGLQLLFYSVGIGQISSEVPQNLSASRPQDRQFILSSKKLLLSDSGFYLCAWSVGAGPYSNQPQHFGDGTRLSIL.

The chain combines TRBV5-1 with TRBJ2-5; 11 nucleotides match TRBD2. This CDR3 spans 17 amino acids. The germline CDR1 and CDR2 sequences are SGHRS and YFSETQ. Trimming at V came to 2 bases and at J to 1 base, leaving 7 bases not matched to a gene. CDR3 coding DNA: TGCGCCAGCAGCTTTTTTCCCACTAGCGGGAGCCAAGAGACCCAGTACTTC. Its translation is CASSFFPTSGSQETQYF. The variable domain in full, with the rest retrieved from reference TRBV5-1 and TRBJ2-5, is KAGVTQTPRYLIKTRGQQVTLSCSPISGHRSVSWYQQTPGQGLQFLFEYFSETQRNKGNFPGRFSGRQFSNSRSEMNVSTLELGDSALYLCASSFFPTSGSQETQYFGPGTRLLVL.

This chain joins TRBV28 and TRBJ1-5; D remains ambiguous. The CDR3 runs to 14 residues. Looked up from germline, CDR1 is MDHEN and CDR2 is SYDVKM. Trimming removed 5 bases from V and 10 bases from J, with 18 bases in between. In nucleotides, the CDR3 is TGTGCCAGCAGTGCTGATCTCCTTTCACATCCCCAGCATTTT. Encoded protein: CASSADLLSHPQHF.

This clone was counted a few times. The chain recombines TRBV4-1 with TRBJ2-2; the match to TRBD2 covers 12 bases. The CDR3 runs to 18 residues. The ends lost 1 base at V and 4 bases at J; junction bases unmatched: 7. The germline gives CDR1 MGHRA, CDR2 YSYEKL. CDR3 DNA sequence: TGCGCCAGCAGCCAAGGCGGACTAGCGGGAATAGGCACCGGGGAGCTGTTTTTT. Translating it yields CASSQGGLAGIGTGELFF.

This clone is a singleton in its sample. The sample contains more than one DNA sequence encoding this CDR3. The rearrangement uses TRBV4-2 and TRBJ2-3; 7 bases are a match to TRBD2. The length of the CDR3 is 13 residues. CDR1 is LGHNA, CDR2 YNFKEQ, per germline. The V segment lost 1 base and the J segment 5 bases; nucleotides outside the gene matches: 0. The CDR3 region has the DNA TGTGCCAGCAGCCAAGGGGGGGGAGATACGCAGTATTTT. Translation: CASSQGGGDTQYF.

This clone was picked up a small number of times. The chain couples TRBV29-1 to TRBJ1-5, with TRBD1 matching over 7 bases. Looked up from germline, CDR1 is SQVTM and CDR2 is ANQGSEA. This CDR3 spans 13 amino acids. Trimming at V came to 6 bases and at J to 4 bases, leaving 6 bases not matched to a gene. Written as DNA, the CDR3 is TGCAGCGTGCAGGGACAGAAAAATCAGCCCCAGCATTTT. This codes for CSVQGQKNQPQHF.

This clone was observed a single time. The chain joins TRBV3-1 (or the pseudogene TRBV3-2) to TRBJ1-1, with D hard to call. The V end lost 3 bases, the J end lost 1 base, and 6 bases lay between the germline ends. Germline values: CDR1 LGHDT, CDR2 YNNKEL (reference sequence). CDR3 length: 13 amino acids. The CDR3 sequence is CASSHGENTEAFF. CDR3 nucleotide sequence: TGTGCCAGCAGCCATGGAGAGAACACTGAAGCTTTCTTT.